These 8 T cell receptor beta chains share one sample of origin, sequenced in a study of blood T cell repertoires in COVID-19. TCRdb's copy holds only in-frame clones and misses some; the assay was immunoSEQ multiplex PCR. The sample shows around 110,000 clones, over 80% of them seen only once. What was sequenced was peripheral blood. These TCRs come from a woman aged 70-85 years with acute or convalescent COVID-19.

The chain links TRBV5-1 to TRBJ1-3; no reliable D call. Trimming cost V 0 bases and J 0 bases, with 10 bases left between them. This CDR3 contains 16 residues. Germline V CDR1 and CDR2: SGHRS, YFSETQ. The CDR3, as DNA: TGCGCCAGCAGCTTGGCCGAGATCAACTCTGGAAACACCATATATTTT. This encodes CASSLAEINSGNTIYF.

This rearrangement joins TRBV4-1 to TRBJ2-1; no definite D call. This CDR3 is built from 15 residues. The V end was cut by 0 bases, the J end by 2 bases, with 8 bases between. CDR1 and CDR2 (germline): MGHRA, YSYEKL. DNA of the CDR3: TGCGCCAGCAGCCAAGATCCGGTCCCCTACAATGAGCAGTTCTTC. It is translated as CASSQDPVPYNEQFF.

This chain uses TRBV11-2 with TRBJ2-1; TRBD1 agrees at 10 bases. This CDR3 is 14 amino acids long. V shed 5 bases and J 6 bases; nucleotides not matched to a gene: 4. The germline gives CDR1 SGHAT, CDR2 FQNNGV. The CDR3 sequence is CASSIDRGLNEQFF. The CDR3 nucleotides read TGTGCCAGCAGCATTGACAGGGGGCTCAATGAGCAGTTCTTC. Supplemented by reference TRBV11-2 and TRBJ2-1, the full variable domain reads EAGVAQSPRYKIIEKRQSVAFWCNPISGHATLYWYQQILGQGPKLLIQFQNNGVVDDSQLPKDRFSAERLKGVDSTLKIQPAKLEDSAVYLCASSIDRGLNEQFFGPGTRLTVL.

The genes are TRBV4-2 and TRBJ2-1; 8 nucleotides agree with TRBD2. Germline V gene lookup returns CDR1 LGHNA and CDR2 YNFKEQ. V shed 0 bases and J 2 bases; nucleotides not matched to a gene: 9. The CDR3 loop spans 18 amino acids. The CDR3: CASSQDPASGYTYNEQFF. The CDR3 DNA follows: TGTGCCAGCAGCCAAGATCCGGCTAGCGGGTATACCTACAATGAGCAGTTCTTC.

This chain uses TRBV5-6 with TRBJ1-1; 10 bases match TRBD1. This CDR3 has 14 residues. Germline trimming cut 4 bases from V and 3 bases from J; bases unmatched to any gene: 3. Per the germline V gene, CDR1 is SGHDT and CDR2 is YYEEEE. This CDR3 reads CASSLTGGDTEAFF. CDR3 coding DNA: TGTGCCAGCAGCCTGACAGGGGGCGACACTGAAGCTTTCTTT.

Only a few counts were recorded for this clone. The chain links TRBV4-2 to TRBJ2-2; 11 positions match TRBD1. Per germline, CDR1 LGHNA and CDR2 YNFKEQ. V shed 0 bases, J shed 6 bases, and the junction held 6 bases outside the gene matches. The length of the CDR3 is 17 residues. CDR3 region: CASSQDWGQGVSGELFF. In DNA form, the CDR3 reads TGTGCCAGCAGCCAAGATTGGGGACAGGGGGTATCCGGGGAGCTGTTTTTT.

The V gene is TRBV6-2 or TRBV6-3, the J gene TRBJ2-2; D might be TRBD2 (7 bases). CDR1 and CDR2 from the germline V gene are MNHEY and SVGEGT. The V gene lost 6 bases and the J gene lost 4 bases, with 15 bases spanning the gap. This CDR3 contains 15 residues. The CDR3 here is CASSPVGGGTGELFF. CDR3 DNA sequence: TGTGCCAGCAGCCCCGTAGGGGGGGGCACCGGGGAGCTGTTTTTT.

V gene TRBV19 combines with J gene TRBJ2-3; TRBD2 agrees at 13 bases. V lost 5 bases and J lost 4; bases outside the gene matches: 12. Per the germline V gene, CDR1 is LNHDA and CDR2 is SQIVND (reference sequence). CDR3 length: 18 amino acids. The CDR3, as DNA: TGTGCCAGTAGTCCCGGACTAGCGGGAGTGGATGGGGCAGATACGCAGTATTTT. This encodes CASSPGLAGVDGADTQYF. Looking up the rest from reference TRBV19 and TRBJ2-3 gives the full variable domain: DGGITQSPKYLFRKEGQNVTLSCEQNLNHDAMYWYRQDPGQGLRLIYYSQIVNDFQKGDIAEGYSVSREKKESFPLTVTSAQKNPTAFYLCASSPGLAGVDGADTQYFGPGTRLTVL.